Following are 20 T cell receptor beta chains from one sample sequenced in a study of response to subunit inactivated influenza vaccine. TCRdb redid the calling of the RT-PCR reads with MiXCR, one entry per CDR3 protein. The repertoire holds fewer than 600,000 distinct CDR3 sequences, with under 8.5% as singletons. Sequencing used PBMCs from blood, obtained about 24 months after vaccination. The receptors come from a man in his fifties or sixties who received an inactivated influenza vaccine.

This clonotype appeared a few times. V usage is TRBV28 and J usage is TRBJ2-4; a weak D match, TRBD1 (6 bases). The CDR3 length is 16 residues. Deletions cut 7 bases from V and 4 bases from J, with 20 bases between. The germline CDR1 and CDR2 sequences are MDHEN and SYDVKM. CDR3 amino acids: CASTKMTGVPKNIQYF. The CDR3 DNA follows: TGTGCCAGCACCAAGATGACAGGCGTTCCTAAAAACATTCAGTACTTC.

The V gene is TRBV20-1, the J gene TRBJ2-7; 9 positions agree with TRBD1. Germline V CDR1 and CDR2: DFQATT, SNEGSKA (reference sequence). Trimming took 4 bases from V and 3 from J; bases not matched to a gene: 4. The CDR3 is 13 amino acids. The CDR3 DNA is TGCAGTGCTACAGACAGGGGGATCTACGAGCAGTACTTC. Translating it yields CSATDRGIYEQYF.

This clonotype was seen more than once but under ten times. The chain is built from TRBV7-6 and TRBJ2-7; D may be TRBD2 (6 bases). V shed 2 bases and J shed 0 bases, with 14 bases lying between them. The CDR3 sequence is 16 residues long. CDR1 and CDR2 (germline): SGHVS, FNYEAQ. This chain's CDR3 is CASSLNPGVSSYEQYF. The DNA for the CDR3 is TGTGCCAGCAGCTTAAATCCGGGGGTGAGCTCCTACGAGCAGTACTTC. The complete variable domain, with remaining parts taken from reference TRBV7-6 and TRBJ2-7, reads GAGVSQSPRYKVTKRGQDVALRCDPISGHVSLYWYRQALGQGPEFLTYFNYEAQQDKSGLPNDRFSAERPEGSISTLTIQRTEQRDSAMYRCASSLNPGVSSYEQYFGPGTRLTVT.

CDR3 residues: CASSLGQGIVYEQYF. CDR3 DNA: TGCGCCAGCAGCTTGGGACAGGGGATCGTCTACGAGCAGTACTTC. The V gene is TRBV5-1, the J gene TRBJ2-7, with 8 bases aligning to TRBD1. CDR3 length: 15 residues. The V and J ends lost 0 bases and 3 bases, in that order; junction bases with no gene match: 5. Germline V CDR1 and CDR2: SGHRS, YFSETQ.

A few counts support this clonotype. This chain joins TRBV11-2 and TRBJ1-2; possible D gene TRBD1, 5 bases. Germline CDR1 is SGHAT and CDR2 is FQNNGV. V dropped 5 bases and J dropped 4 bases, with 14 bases sitting between them. This CDR3 has 14 residues. DNA of the CDR3: TGTGCCAGCAGCACCGTCCAGGGTGCCTATGGCTACACCTTC. It yields the protein CASSTVQGAYGYTF. The full variable domain, in which reference TRBV11-2 and TRBJ1-2 provide the parts outside the CDR3, is EAGVAQSPRYKIIEKRQSVAFWCNPISGHATLYWYQQILGQGPKLLIQFQNNGVVDDSQLPKDRFSAERLKGVDSTLKIQPAKLEDSAVYLCASSTVQGAYGYTFGSGTRLTVV.

This clonotype was seen ten or more times. The rearrangement joins TRBV9 to TRBJ2-7, with no clear D. The V and J ends lost 1 base and 5 bases respectively, with 13 bases between them. The CDR3 length is 14 residues. CDR1 is SGDLS and CDR2 is YYNGEE in the germline V gene. CDR3 residues: CASSVSNRAHEQYF. The CDR3 nucleotides are TGTGCCAGCAGCGTATCCAACCGAGCCCACGAGCAGTACTTC.

The chain joins TRBV6-1 to TRBJ2-1; TRBD2 aligns across 7 bases. This CDR3 spans 15 amino acids. CDR1 and CDR2 (germline): MNHNS, SASEGT. V lost 6 bases and J lost 0; bases outside the gene matches: 5. The CDR3 protein is CASSQRGSSYNEQFF. The CDR3 DNA reads TGTGCCAGCAGCCAGCGGGGAAGCTCCTACAATGAGCAGTTCTTC.

This sequence joins TRBV9 and TRBJ2-1, with 7 bases identical to TRBD1. V was pared by 3 bases and J by 9 bases, with 12 bases of the junction left unmatched. The germline CDR1 and CDR2 sequences are SGDLS and YYNGEE. There are 15 residues in the CDR3. DNA for the CDR3: TGTGCCAGCAGCGCGGCGACAGGGTGGGTGAGTGAGCAGTTCTTC. It translates to CASSAATGWVSEQFF. Drawing the rest from reference TRBV9 and TRBJ2-1, the complete variable domain is DSGVTQTPKHLITATGQRVTLRCSPRSGDLSVYWYQQSLDQGLQFLIQYYNGEERAKGNILERFSAQQFPDLHSELNLSSLELGDSALYFCASSAATGWVSEQFFGPGTRLTVL.

The chain combines TRBV27 with TRBJ1-3, with D uncertain. The CDR3 runs 13 residues. The germline gives CDR1 MNHEY, CDR2 SMNVEV (reference sequence). V lost 4 bases and J lost 8, with 12 bases in between. CDR3 bases: TGTGCCAGCAGTTCGTGGGAGTCGGACACCATATATTTT. It yields the protein CASSSWESDTIYF.

This clonotype occurred many times. The CDR3: CASSSFSGGADGTDTQYF. CDR3 DNA sequence: TGTGCCAGCAGTTCCTTTAGCGGGGGGGCCGACGGCACAGATACGCAGTATTTT. This chain connects TRBV28 to TRBJ2-3; 11 nucleotides align to TRBD2. V gave up 4 bases and J gave up 1 base; unmatched junction bases: 10. This CDR3 is built from 18 residues. From germline, CDR1 is MDHEN and CDR2 SYDVKM.

The chain's CDR3 is CAPTQGATYEQYF. The CDR3 coding sequence is TGTGCCCCTACACAGGGGGCAACCTACGAGCAGTACTTC. The chain is built from TRBV24-1 and TRBJ2-7; TRBD1 aligns across 9 bases. This CDR3 has 13 amino acids. From germline, CDR1 is KGHDR and CDR2 SFDVKD. With V trimmed by 12 bases and J by 2 bases, 7 bases remained unmatched.

J is TRBJ2-5 and V is TRBV29-1; D gene ambiguous. V shed 1 base and J shed 2 bases, with 8 bases lying between them. Germline V lookup: CDR1 SQVTM, CDR2 ANQGSEA. This CDR3 is built from 13 residues. CDR3 bases: TGCAGCGTTGAAGTACGGCAGCAAGAGACCCAGTACTTC. It is translated as CSVEVRQQETQYF.

This clonotype was observed a few times. This sequence joins TRBV15 and TRBJ2-3; D is perhaps TRBD1 or TRBD2 (6 bases each). CDR3 length equals 15 residues. Germline-derived CDR1 and CDR2 are LNHNV and YYDKDF (reference sequence). V shed 3 bases and J shed 0 bases, with 10 bases lying between them. CDR3 DNA sequence: TGTGCCACCAGCAGGGGAGGACAGAGCACAGATACGCAGTATTTT. Encoded protein: CATSRGGQSTDTQYF.

The J gene is TRBJ1-2, the V gene TRBV3-1, with D possibly TRBD1 on 5 matching bases. Germline CDR1 LGHDT, CDR2 YNNKEL (reference sequence). The V and J ends lost 5 bases and 7 bases respectively, with 14 bases between them. This CDR3 is 13 amino acids long. CDR3 nucleotide sequence: TGTGCCAGCAGCGGGACTGTGACTAGTGGCTACACCTTC. This sequence encodes CASSGTVTSGYTF.

This clonotype was picked up a small number of times. The chain carries TRBV10-3 and TRBJ2-3, with 10 bases matching TRBD2. CDR3 length equals 14 residues. The V gene's germline CDR1 is ENHRY and CDR2 SYGVKD. Germline trimming cut 10 bases from V and 6 bases from J; bases unmatched to any gene: 10. The CDR3 loop is CASRSGRSPDTQYF. In nucleotides, the CDR3 is TGTGCCAGCCGTAGCGGGAGGTCACCCGATACGCAGTATTTT.

A few counts support this clonotype. The chain couples TRBV6-5 to TRBJ1-6; no reliable D call. CDR1 is MNHEY, CDR2 SVGAGI, per germline. Deletions cut 2 bases from V and 10 bases from J, with 15 bases between. This CDR3 is built from 15 residues. The CDR3 spells CASSYNMYPGSPLHF. As DNA, the CDR3 is TGTGCCAGCAGTTACAACATGTACCCGGGGTCACCCCTCCACTTT.

The V gene is TRBV27, the J gene TRBJ2-7; TRBD2 agrees at 10 bases. Germline V lookup: CDR1 MNHEY, CDR2 SMNVEV (reference sequence). CDR3 size: 15 residues. V trimming: 6 bases; J trimming: 3 bases; junction bases outside the gene matches: 8. The CDR3 loop reads CASREREGRGYEQYF. CDR3 in DNA: TGTGCCAGCAGGGAGCGGGAGGGCCGTGGCTACGAGCAGTACTTC.

As regards this clonotype: The junction departs from germline at one end; a sequencing error may be responsible. The chain couples TRBV12-3 or TRBV12-4 to TRBJ1-1, with 9 positions matching TRBD1. This CDR3 has 13 amino acids. The CDR3 region has the DNA TGTACCAGCAGTCCCACAGGGGGCGGAAGAGCTTTCTTT. It encodes CTSSPTGGGRAFF.

This clonotype was seen a handful of times. V is TRBV29-1 and J is TRBJ2-2; 13 positions match TRBD2. Germline V lookup: CDR1 SQVTM, CDR2 ANQGSEA. The CDR3 runs 19 residues. Trimming removed 6 bases from V and 1 base from J; junction bases left unmatched: 14. DNA for the CDR3: TGCAGCGTCCTCGGACTAGCGGGAGACCTAACTATGAACACCGGGGAGCTGTTTTTT. Protein sequence: CSVLGLAGDLTMNTGELFF.

This clonotype was seen a few times. CDR3 in amino acids: CATGSGTIDNEQFF. The CDR3 DNA follows: TGTGCCACCGGATCCGGGACTATAGACAATGAGCAGTTCTTC. J is TRBJ2-1 and V is TRBV24-1; 7 bases match TRBD2. This CDR3 comprises 14 residues. Germline V gene sequence: CDR1 KGHDR, CDR2 SFDVKD. The J segment lost 5 bases and the V segment lost 9 bases, leaving 9 bases of the junction unmatched.